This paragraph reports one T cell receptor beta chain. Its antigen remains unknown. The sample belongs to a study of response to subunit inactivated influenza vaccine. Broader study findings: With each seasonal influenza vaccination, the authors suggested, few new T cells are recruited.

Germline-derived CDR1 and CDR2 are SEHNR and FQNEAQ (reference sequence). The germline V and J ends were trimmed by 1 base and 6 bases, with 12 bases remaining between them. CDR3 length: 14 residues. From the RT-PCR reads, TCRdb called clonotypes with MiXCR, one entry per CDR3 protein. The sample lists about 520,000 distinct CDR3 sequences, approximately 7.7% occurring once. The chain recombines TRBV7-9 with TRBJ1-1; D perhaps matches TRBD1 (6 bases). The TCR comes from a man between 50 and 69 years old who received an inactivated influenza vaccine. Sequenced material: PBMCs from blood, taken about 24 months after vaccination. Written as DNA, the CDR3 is TGTGCCAGCAGCTTAGAGGGGGGTGCGGCTGAAGCTTTCTTT. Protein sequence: CASSLEGGAAEAFF.